This TCR beta chain was documented in a study of STAT5B mutations in CD4+ large granular lymphocyte leukemia. Sequencing was at survey level. Sequenced by immunoSEQ multiplex PCR; TCRdb stores in-frame clones only, minus some. Of approximately 32,000 clones listed, roughly 88% are singletons. Notes on this clone: Its matching antigen is unknown.

General study findings and limits: Top patient clones used TRBV06 genes more often: 8/27 versus 2/35 in controls. Patient CD4-sorted repertoires stayed more clonal than healthy ones after leukemic-clone removal. No patients shared main leukemic clonotypes, though roughly 25% appeared at low frequency elsewhere.

Deletions cut 6 bases from V and 11 bases from J, with 10 bases between. The CDR3 sequence is 10 residues long. Germline CDR1 DFQATT, CDR2 SNEGSKA (reference sequence). V usage is TRBV20-1 and J usage is TRBJ1-4; possibly TRBD1 for D (6 bases). This TCR derives from a human donor in good health. Material: CD4+ T cells from blood buffy coats. The CDR3 loop reads CSAEGDKLFF. Written as DNA, the CDR3 is TGCAGTGCGGAGGGGGATAAACTGTTTTTT.